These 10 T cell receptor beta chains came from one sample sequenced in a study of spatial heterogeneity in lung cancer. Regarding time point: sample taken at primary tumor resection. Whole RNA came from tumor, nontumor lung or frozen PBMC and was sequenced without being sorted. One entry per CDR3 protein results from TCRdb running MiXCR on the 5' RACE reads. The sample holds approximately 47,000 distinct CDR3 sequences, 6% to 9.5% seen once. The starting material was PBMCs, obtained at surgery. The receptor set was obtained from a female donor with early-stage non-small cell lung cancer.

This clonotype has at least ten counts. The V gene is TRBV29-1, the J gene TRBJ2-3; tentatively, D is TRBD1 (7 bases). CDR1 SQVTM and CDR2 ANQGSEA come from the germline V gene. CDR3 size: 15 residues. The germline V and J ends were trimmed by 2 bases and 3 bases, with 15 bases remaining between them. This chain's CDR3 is CSVETDRAGTDTQYF. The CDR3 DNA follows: TGCAGCGTTGAAACAGACAGGGCGGGAACAGATACGCAGTATTTT.

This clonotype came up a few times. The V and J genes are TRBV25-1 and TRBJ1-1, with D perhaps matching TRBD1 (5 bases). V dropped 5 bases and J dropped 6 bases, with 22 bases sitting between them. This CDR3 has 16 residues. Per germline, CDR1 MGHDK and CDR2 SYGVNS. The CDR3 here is CASSTNSLVRGPEAFF. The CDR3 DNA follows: TGTGCCAGCAGTACCAACAGTCTAGTCCGGGGACCTGAAGCTTTCTTT.

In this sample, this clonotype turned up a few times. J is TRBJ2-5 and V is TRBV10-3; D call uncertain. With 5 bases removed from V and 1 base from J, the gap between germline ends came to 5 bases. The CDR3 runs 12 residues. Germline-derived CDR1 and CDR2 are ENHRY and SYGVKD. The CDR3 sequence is CAISRSQETQYF. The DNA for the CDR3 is TGTGCCATCAGTAGGTCCCAAGAGACCCAGTACTTC.

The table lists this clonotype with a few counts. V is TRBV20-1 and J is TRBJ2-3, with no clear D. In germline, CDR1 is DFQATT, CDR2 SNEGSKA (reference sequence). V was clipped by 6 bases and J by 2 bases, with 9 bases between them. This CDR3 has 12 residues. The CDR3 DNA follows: TGCAGTGCAGACGACAACACAGATACGCAGTATTTT. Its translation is CSADDNTDTQYF.

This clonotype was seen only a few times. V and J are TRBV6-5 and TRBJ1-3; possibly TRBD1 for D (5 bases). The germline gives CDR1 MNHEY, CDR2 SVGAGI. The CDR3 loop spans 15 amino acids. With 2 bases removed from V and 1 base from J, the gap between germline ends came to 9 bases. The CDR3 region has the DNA TGTGCCAGCAGTTACGGTCAGGGATCTGGAAACACCATATATTTT. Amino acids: CASSYGQGSGNTIYF.

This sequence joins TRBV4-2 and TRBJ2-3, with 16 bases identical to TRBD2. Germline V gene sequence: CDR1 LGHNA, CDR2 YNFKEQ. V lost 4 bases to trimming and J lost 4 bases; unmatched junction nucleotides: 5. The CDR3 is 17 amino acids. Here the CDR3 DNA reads TGTGCCAGCAGCCTAGGGACTAGCGGGGGGGCTTCAGATACGCAGTATTTT. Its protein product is CASSLGTSGGASDTQYF.

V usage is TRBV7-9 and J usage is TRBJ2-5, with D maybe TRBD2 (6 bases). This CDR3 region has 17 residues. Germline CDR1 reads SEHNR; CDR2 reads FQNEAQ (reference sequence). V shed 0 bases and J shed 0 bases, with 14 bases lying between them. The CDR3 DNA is TGTGCCAGCAGCTTAGCAGGAGCGGGCGAGTACCAAGAGACCCAGTACTTC. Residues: CASSLAGAGEYQETQYF.

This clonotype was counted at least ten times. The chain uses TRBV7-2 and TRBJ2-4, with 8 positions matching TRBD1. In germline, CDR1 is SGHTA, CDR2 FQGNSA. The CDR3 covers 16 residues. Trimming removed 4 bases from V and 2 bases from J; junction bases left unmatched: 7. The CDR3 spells CASSSRDRSTKNIQYF. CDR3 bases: TGTGCCAGCAGCTCCCGGGACAGGAGTACCAAAAACATTCAGTACTTC.

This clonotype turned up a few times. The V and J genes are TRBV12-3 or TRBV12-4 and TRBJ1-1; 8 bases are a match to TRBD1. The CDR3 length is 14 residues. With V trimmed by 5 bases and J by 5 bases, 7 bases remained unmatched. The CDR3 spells CASSSRTGWTEAFF. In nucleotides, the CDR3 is TGTGCCAGCAGTAGTCGGACAGGGTGGACTGAAGCTTTCTTT.

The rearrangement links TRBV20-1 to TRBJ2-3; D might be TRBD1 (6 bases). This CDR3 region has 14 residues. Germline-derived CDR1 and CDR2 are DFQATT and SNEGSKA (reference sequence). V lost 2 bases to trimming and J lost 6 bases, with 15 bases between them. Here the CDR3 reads CSARSGQLSDTQYF. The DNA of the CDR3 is TGCAGTGCTAGATCTGGACAGCTGAGTGATACGCAGTATTTT.